Below are 7 T cell receptor beta chains sequenced from a single sample in a study of radiation and T cells in renal cell carcinoma. The repertoire was sequenced with immunoSEQ multiplex PCR; TCRdb's copy has only in-frame clones and lacks some. Of around 16,000 clones listed, 58% are singletons. Treatment defined: treatment-naive control, cytoreductive nephrectomy. The specimen was tumor tissue, collected from a patient whose treatment was nephrectomy without radiotherapy. These receptors were collected from a man in his forties with renal cell carcinoma.

The chain recombines TRBV15 with TRBJ2-7, with 7 bases that match TRBD2. Trimming removed 1 base from V and 7 bases from J; junction bases left unmatched: 10. The CDR3 length is 15 residues. Per the germline V gene, CDR1 is LNHNV and CDR2 is YYDKDF (reference sequence). CDR3 bases: TGTGCCACCAGCAGAGGGACTTCGGGAGGTGGAGAGCAGTACTTC. Protein product: CATSRGTSGGGEQYF.

This rearrangement joins TRBV7-9 to TRBJ1-6; 8 nucleotides agree with TRBD1. J was trimmed by 6 bases and V by 5 bases; bases with no gene match: 6. The germline CDR1 and CDR2 sequences are SEHNR and FQNEAQ (reference sequence). CDR3 length equals 15 residues. The chain's CDR3 is CASSPWTGSNSPLHF. The CDR3 region has the DNA TGTGCCAGCAGCCCCTGGACAGGGAGTAATTCACCCCTCCACTTT.

The rearrangement links TRBV11-2 to TRBJ1-2, with D possibly matching TRBD1 (6 bases). Between the trimmed V and J ends, which lost 0 bases and 4 bases, there was a span of 9 bases. Per the germline V gene, CDR1 is SGHAT and CDR2 is FQNNGV. This CDR3 comprises 14 residues. As DNA, the CDR3 is TGTGCCAGCAGCTTAGATCCAGGGGTCTATGGCTACACCTTC. Translation gives CASSLDPGVYGYTF.

J is TRBJ2-7 and V is TRBV6-4; 9 bases map to TRBD2. CDR3 length: 14 residues. With 2 bases clipped from V and 7 bases from J, the junction kept 6 bases outside the gene matches. Germline-derived CDR1 and CDR2 are MRHNA and SNTAGT. CDR3: CASSDRTRGGEQYF. The CDR3, as DNA: TGTGCCAGCAGTGACCGGACGCGGGGGGGAGAGCAGTACTTC.

This clone is categorized as medium-sized. This rearrangement joins TRBV10-2 to TRBJ2-7; 7 bases are shared with TRBD2. The V gene end was trimmed by 0 bases and the J gene end by 3 bases; junction bases not matched to a gene: 2. Germline V lookup: CDR1 WSHSY, CDR2 SAAADI. This CDR3 region has 14 residues. The CDR3 DNA is TGCGCCAGCAGTGAGTCGGGAGGGGTCTACGAGCAGTACTTC. This sequence encodes CASSESGGVYEQYF.

The chain employs TRBV11-2 and TRBJ2-7; D not resolved. V lost 4 bases and J lost 1, with 5 bases in between. This CDR3 region has 12 residues. Germline loops: CDR1 SGHAT, CDR2 FQNNGV. CDR3: CASSSRSYEQYF. CDR3 in DNA: TGTGCCAGCAGCTCCCGGTCCTACGAGCAGTACTTC. The full variable domain, its missing parts supplied by reference TRBV11-2 and TRBJ2-7, is EAGVAQSPRYKIIEKRQSVAFWCNPISGHATLYWYQQILGQGPKLLIQFQNNGVVDDSQLPKDRFSAERLKGVDSTLKIQPAKLEDSAVYLCASSSRSYEQYFGPGTRLTVT.

The rearrangement links TRBV2 to TRBJ2-2, with 12 bases lining up with TRBD2. There are 16 residues in the CDR3. In germline, CDR1 is SNHLY, CDR2 FYNNEI. The trim removed 4 bases at V and 6 bases at J, leaving 6 bases unmatched. The CDR3 here is CASSGRTSGAAGELFF. DNA of the CDR3: TGTGCCAGCAGTGGGAGGACTAGCGGGGCCGCCGGGGAGCTGTTTTTT.